This T cell receptor (beta chain) was recovered during a study of blood T cells in healthy people across ages. General study points: Since the PBMCs were unsorted, naive and antigen-experienced cells could not be conclusively compared.

Aged roughly 6 to 90, donors were systemically healthy Caucasians from Russia. For this clonotype: The target antigen is unknown.

For the second PCR, which ran for roughly 7 to 11 cycles, a sample-barcoded 5' primer and a J-beta primer mix were used. Samples each returned at least 2.5 million CDR3-containing paired-end reads. TCRdb recomputed calls from the 5' RACE reads with MiXCR, one row per CDR3 protein. The profile shows some 850,000 distinct CDR3 sequences, more than 25% of them singletons. From germline, CDR1 is KGHDR and CDR2 SFDVKD. The junction had 0 bases not matched to a gene; V was cut back by 4 bases and J by 4 bases. The CDR3 covers 13 residues. These data were also filed under a second study, of T cells of mothers and their children.

V and J are TRBV24-1 and TRBJ2-1; TRBD1 aligns across 7 bases. This receptor was taken from a boy between 10 and 17 years old in good health. The material sequenced was blood. The CDR3 sequence is CATSETGYNEQFF. The CDR3 DNA reads TGTGCCACCAGTGAGACAGGGTACAATGAGCAGTTCTTC.